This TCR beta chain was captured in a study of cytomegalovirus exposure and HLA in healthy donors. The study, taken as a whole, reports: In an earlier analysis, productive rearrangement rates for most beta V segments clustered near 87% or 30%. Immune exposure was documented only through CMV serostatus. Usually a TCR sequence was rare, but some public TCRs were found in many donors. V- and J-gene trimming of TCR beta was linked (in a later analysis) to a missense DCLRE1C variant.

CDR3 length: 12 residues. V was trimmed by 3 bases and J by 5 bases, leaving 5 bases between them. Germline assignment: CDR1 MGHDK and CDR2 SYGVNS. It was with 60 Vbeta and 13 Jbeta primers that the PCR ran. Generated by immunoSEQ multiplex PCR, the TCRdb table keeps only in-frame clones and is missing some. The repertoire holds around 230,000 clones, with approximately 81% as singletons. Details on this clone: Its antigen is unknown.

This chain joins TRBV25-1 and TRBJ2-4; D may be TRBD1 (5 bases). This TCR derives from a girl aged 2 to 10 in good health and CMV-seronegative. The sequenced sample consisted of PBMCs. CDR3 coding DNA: TGTGCCAGCAGTGACAGGGAAAACATTCAGTACTTC. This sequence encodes CASSDRENIQYF. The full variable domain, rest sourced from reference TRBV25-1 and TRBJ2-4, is EADIYQTPRYLVIGTGKKITLECSQTMGHDKMYWYQQDPGMELHLIHYSYGVNSTEKGDLSSESTVSRIRTEHFPLTLESARPSHTSQYLCASSDRENIQYFGAGTRLSVL.